This passage covers 2 T cell receptor beta chains from one sample sequenced in a study of T cell repertoires in cytomegalovirus infection. TCRdb recomputed calls from the reads with MiXCR, one row per CDR3 protein. The table lists some 940,000 distinct CDR3 sequences, approximately 32% of them singletons. No cognate antigen is known for these TCRs. The starting material was cultured CD8+ T cells from PBMCs, obtained from culture after CMV antigen stimulation. The source of these receptors is a human donor in good health (CMV status not recorded). Some clones in this sample may be carry-over from other donors' samples.

This clonotype was found a few times. The CDR3 is CSARDSQGGTLYNSPLHF. CDR3 DNA: TGCAGTGCTAGGGATTCCCAGGGGGGTACCCTCTATAATTCACCCCTCCACTTT. The rearrangement uses TRBV20-1 and TRBJ1-6, with 7 bases identical to TRBD1. The germline V gene encodes CDR1 DFQATT and CDR2 SNEGSKA (reference sequence). Losses at the gene ends were 3 bases for V and 3 bases for J; bases not matched to a gene: 14. The CDR3 extends over 18 amino acids.

V usage is TRBV12-5 and J usage is TRBJ1-5, with 9 bases matching TRBD1. With 3 bases clipped from V and 6 bases from J, the junction kept 9 bases outside the gene matches. The germline V gene has CDR1 LGHNT and CDR2 FRNRAP. The CDR3 extends over 16 amino acids. This CDR3 is CASGLQGATLGQPQHF. CDR3 in DNA: TGTGCTAGTGGTTTACAGGGGGCAACGTTAGGTCAGCCCCAGCATTTT.